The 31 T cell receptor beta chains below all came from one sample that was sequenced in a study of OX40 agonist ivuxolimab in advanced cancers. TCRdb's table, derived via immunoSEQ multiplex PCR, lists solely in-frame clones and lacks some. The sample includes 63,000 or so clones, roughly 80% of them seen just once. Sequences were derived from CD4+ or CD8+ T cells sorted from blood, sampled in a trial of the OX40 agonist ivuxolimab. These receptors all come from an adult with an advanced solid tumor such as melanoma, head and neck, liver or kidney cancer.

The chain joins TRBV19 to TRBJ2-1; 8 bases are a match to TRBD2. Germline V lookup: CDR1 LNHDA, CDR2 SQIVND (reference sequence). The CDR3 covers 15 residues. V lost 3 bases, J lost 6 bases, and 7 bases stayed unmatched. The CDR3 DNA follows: TGTGCCAGTAGTATCTCGGGGGGGCGAGTCAATGAGCAGTTCTTC. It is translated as CASSISGGRVNEQFF.

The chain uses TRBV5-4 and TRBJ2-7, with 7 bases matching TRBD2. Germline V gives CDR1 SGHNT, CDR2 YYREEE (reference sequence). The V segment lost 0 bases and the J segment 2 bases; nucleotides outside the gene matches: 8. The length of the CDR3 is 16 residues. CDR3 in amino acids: CASSLGGSGGTYEQYF. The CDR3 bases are TGTGCCAGCAGCTTGGGGGGTTCGGGGGGAACCTACGAGCAGTACTTC.

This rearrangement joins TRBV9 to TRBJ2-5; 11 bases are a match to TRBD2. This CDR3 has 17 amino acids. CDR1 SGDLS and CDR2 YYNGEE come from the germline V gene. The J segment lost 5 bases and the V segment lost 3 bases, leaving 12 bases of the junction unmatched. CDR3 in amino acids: CASSAGTSGPTFETQYF. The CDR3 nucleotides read TGTGCCAGCAGCGCCGGGACTAGCGGTCCTACCTTTGAGACCCAGTACTTC.

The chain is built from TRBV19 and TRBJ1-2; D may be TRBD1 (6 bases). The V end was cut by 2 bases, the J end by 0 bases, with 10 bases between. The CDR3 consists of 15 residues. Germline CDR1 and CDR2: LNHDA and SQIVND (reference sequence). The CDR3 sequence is CASSIWDTANYGYTF. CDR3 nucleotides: TGTGCCAGTAGTATATGGGACACAGCTAACTATGGCTACACCTTC.

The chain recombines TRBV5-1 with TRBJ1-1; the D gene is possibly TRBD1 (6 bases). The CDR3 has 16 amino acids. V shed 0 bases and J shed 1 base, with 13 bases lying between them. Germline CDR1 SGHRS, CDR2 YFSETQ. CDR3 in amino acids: CASSLEGGQRNTEAFF. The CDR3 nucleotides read TGCGCCAGCAGCTTGGAAGGGGGGCAGCGGAACACTGAAGCTTTCTTT.

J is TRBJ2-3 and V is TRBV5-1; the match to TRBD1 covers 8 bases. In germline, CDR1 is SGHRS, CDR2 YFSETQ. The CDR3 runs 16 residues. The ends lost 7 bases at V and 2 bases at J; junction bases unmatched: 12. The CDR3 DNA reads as TGCGCCAGCGGTCGAAGGGGACAGGCCACCACAGATACGCAGTATTTT. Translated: CASGRRGQATTDTQYF.

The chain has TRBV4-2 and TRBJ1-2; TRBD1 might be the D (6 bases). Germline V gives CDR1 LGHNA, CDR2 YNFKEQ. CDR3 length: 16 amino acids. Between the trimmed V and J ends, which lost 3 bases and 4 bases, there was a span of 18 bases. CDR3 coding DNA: TGTGCCAGCAGCCATAAAGGGGGGGACGCCGTCTATGGCTACACCTTC. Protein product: CASSHKGGDAVYGYTF.

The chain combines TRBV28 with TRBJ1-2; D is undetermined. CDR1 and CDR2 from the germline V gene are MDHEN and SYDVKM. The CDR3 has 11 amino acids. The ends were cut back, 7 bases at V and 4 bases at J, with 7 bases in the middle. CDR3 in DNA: TGTGCCAGCATCGACATCTATGGCTACACCTTC. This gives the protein CASIDIYGYTF.

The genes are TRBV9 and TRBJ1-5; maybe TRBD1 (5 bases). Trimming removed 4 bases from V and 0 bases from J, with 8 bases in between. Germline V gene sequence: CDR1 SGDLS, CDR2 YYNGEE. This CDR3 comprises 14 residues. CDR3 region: CASSRGDSNQPQHF. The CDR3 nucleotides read TGTGCCAGCAGCCGAGGGGATAGCAATCAGCCCCAGCATTTT.

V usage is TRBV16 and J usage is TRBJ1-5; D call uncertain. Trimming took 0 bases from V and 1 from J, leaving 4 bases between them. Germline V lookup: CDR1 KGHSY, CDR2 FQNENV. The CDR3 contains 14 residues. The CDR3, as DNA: TGTGCCAGCAGCCAATCTAAAAGCAATCAGCCCCAGCATTTT. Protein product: CASSQSKSNQPQHF.

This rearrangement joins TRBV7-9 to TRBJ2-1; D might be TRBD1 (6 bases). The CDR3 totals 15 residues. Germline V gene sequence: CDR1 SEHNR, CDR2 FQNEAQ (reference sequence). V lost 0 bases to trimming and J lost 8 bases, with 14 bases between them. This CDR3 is CASSLAQAGGYEQFF. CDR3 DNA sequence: TGTGCCAGCAGCTTAGCGCAGGCTGGGGGCTATGAGCAGTTCTTC.

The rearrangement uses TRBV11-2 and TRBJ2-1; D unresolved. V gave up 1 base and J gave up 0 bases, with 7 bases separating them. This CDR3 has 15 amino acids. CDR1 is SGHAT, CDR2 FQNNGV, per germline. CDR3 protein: CASSLVRSSYNEQFF. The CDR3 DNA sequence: TGTGCCAGCAGCTTAGTTCGTAGCTCCTACAATGAGCAGTTCTTC.

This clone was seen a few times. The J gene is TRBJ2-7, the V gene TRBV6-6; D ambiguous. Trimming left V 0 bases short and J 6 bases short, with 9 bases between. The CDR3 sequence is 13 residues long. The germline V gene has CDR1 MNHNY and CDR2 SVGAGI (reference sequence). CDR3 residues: CASSYSTETEQYF. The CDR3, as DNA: TGTGCCAGCAGTTACTCTACGGAAACCGAGCAGTACTTC.

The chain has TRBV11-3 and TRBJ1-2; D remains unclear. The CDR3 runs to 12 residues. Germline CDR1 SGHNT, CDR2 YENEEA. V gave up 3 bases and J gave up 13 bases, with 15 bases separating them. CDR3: CASSFASLGCTF. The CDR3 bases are TGTGCCAGCAGCTTTGCCAGCCTGGGATGCACCTTC.

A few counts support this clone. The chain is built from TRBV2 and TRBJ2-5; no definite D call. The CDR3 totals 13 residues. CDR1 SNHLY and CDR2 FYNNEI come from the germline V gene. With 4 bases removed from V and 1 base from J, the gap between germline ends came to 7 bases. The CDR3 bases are TGTGCCAGCAGTGGGATTCTCCAAGAGACCCAGTACTTC. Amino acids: CASSGILQETQYF.

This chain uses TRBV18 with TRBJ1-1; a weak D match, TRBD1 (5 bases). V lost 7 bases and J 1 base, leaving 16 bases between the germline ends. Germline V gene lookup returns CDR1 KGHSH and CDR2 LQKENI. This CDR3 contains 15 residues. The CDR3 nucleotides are TGTGCCAGCTTTGCGGGGGGACTCGGGAACACTGAAGCTTTCTTT. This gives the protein CASFAGGLGNTEAFF.

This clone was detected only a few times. CDR3 protein: CASSHRQGSNYGYTF. In DNA, the CDR3 is TGTGCCAGCTCACACCGACAGGGCTCTAACTATGGCTACACCTTC. J is TRBJ1-2 and V is TRBV18; TRBD1 matches at 7 bases. The V segment lost 4 bases and the J segment 0 bases; nucleotides outside the gene matches: 5. The CDR3 consists of 15 residues. Per the germline V gene, CDR1 is KGHSH and CDR2 is LQKENI.

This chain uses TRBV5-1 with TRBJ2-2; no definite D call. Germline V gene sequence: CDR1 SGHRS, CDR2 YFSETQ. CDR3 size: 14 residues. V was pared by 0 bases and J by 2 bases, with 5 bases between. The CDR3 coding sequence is TGCGCCAGCAGCTTGGGGCTAAACACCGGGGAGCTGTTTTTT. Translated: CASSLGLNTGELFF.

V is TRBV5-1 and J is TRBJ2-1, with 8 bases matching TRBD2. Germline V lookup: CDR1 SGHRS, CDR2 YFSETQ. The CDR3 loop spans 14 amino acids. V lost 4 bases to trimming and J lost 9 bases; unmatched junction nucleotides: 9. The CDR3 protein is CASSIGGGPSEQFF. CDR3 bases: TGCGCCAGCAGCATCGGGGGGGGGCCGAGTGAGCAGTTCTTC.

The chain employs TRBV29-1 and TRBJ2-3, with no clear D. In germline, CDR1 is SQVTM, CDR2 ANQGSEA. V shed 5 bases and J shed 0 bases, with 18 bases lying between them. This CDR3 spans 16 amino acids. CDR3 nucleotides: TGCAGCGTTCACCTTATGCTTCCCTCTAGCACAGATACGCAGTATTTT. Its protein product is CSVHLMLPSSTDTQYF.

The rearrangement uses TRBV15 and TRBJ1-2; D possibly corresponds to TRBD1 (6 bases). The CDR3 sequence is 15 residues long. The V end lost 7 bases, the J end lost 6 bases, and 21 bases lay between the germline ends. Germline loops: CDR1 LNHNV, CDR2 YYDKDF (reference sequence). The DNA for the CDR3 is TGTGCCACCACGCCACAGGGAATGAAGCTGGATGGCTACACCTTC. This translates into CATTPQGMKLDGYTF. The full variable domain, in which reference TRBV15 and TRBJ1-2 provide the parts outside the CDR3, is DAMVIQNPRYQVTQFGKPVTLSCSQTLNHNVMYWYQQKSSQAPKLLFHYYDKDFNNEADTPDNFQSRRPNTSFCFLDIRSPGLGDTAMYLCATTPQGMKLDGYTFGSGTRLTVV.

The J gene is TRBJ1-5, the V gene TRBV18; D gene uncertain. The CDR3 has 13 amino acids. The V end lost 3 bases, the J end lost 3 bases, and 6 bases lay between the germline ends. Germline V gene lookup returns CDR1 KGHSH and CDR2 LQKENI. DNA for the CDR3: TGTGCCAGCTCACCGTCCCTCAATCAGCCCCAGCATTTT. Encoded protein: CASSPSLNQPQHF.

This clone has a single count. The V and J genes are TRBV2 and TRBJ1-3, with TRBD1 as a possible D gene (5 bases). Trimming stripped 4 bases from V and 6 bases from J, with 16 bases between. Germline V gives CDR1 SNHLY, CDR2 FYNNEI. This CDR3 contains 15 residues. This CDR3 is CASSGVGQGLNTIYF. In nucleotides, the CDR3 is TGTGCCAGCAGTGGAGTTGGGCAGGGTTTAAACACCATATATTTT.

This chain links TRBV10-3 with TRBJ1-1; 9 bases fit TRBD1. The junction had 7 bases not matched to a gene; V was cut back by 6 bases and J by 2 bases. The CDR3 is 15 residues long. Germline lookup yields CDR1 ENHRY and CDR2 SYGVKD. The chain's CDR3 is CAISGKQGANTEAFF. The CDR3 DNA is TGTGCCATCAGCGGGAAACAGGGGGCAAACACTGAAGCTTTCTTT.

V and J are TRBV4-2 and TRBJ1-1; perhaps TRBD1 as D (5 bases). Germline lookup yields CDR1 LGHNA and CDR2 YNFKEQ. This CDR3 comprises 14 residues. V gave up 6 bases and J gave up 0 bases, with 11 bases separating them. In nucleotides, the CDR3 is TGTGCCAGCAGGACAGCGAAGATGAACACTGAAGCTTTCTTT. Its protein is CASRTAKMNTEAFF.

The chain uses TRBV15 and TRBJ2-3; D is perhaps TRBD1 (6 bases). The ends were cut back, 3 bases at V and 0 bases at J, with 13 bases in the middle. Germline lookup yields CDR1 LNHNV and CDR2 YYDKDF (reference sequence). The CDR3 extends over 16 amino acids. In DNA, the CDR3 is TGTGCCACCAGCAGGCAAAGGGGGATGAGCACAGATACGCAGTATTTT. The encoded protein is CATSRQRGMSTDTQYF.

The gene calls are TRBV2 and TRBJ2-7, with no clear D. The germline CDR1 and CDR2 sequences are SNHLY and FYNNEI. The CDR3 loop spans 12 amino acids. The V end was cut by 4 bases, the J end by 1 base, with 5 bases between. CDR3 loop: CASSVASYEQYF. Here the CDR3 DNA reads TGTGCCAGCAGTGTTGCATCCTACGAGCAGTACTTC.

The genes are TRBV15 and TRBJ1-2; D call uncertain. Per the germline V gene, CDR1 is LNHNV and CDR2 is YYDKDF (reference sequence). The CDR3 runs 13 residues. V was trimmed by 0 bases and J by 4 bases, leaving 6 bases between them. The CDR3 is CATSRDPIYGYTF. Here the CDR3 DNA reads TGTGCCACCAGCAGAGACCCGATCTATGGCTACACCTTC.

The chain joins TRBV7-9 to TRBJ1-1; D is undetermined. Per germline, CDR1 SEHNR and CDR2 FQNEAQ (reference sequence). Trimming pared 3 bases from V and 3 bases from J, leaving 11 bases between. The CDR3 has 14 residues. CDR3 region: CASSFRRLDTEAFF. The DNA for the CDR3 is TGTGCCAGCAGCTTCAGACGTTTGGACACTGAAGCTTTCTTT.

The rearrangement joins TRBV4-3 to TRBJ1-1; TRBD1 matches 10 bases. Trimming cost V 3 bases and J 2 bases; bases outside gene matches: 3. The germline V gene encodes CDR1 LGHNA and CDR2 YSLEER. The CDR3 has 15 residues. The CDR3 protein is CASSHRQGANTEAFF. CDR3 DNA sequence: TGCGCCAGCAGCCATAGACAGGGGGCCAACACTGAAGCTTTCTTT.

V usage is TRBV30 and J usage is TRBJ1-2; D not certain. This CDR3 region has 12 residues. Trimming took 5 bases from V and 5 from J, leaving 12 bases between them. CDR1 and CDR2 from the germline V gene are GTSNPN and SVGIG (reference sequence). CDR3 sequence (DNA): TGTGCCTGGCGCCGGACTTCTTATGGCTACACCTTC. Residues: CAWRRTSYGYTF.